Following are 20 T cell receptor beta chains from one sample sequenced in a study of cytomegalovirus exposure and HLA in healthy donors. This PCR relied on a set of 60 Vbeta primers and 13 Jbeta primers. Measured with immunoSEQ multiplex PCR; TCRdb has only the in-frame clones, and not every one. Of around 130,000 clones listed, approximately 85% are singletons. Sequencing input: PBMCs. Receptor source: a woman aged 25 to 39 in good health and CMV-seropositive.

The V and J genes are TRBV5-6 and TRBJ2-4; weak D call: TRBD1 (6 bases). The CDR3 contains 18 residues. Trimming took 4 bases from V and 0 from J, leaving 20 bases between them. Germline-derived CDR1 and CDR2 are SGHDT and YYEEEE. CDR3 amino acids: CASSPRTDSFEAKNIQYF. The DNA of the CDR3 is TGTGCCAGCAGCCCTCGCACGGACAGTTTCGAAGCCAAAAACATTCAGTACTTC.

The V gene is TRBV10-3, the J gene TRBJ1-5; D gene ambiguous. The CDR3 is 15 amino acids. V was trimmed by 2 bases and J by 2 bases, leaving 10 bases between them. Germline loops: CDR1 ENHRY, CDR2 SYGVKD. The chain's CDR3 is CAISEPPFGNQPQHF. CDR3 bases: TGTGCCATCAGTGAGCCCCCTTTCGGCAATCAGCCCCAGCATTTT.

This chain joins TRBV28 and TRBJ2-7, with a possible D match to TRBD2 (6 bases). V was clipped by 3 bases and J by 9 bases, with 15 bases between them. The CDR3 is made up of 13 amino acids. Germline V lookup: CDR1 MDHEN, CDR2 SYDVKM. CDR3 loop: CASSFGWDSVQYF. The CDR3 DNA sequence: TGTGCCAGCAGTTTTGGATGGGACTCTGTGCAGTACTTC.

The chain uses TRBV9 and TRBJ1-1, with D maybe TRBD1 (6 bases). Trimming pared 2 bases from V and 1 base from J, leaving 12 bases between. The CDR3 is made up of 15 amino acids. The germline CDR1 and CDR2 sequences are SGDLS and YYNGEE. CDR3 nucleotide sequence: TGTGCCAGCAGCGTTTGGGGGCAGGGGAACACTGAAGCTTTCTTT. Encoded protein: CASSVWGQGNTEAFF.

V and J are TRBV7-2 and TRBJ2-5; TRBD2 matches 7 bases. CDR3 length equals 15 residues. CDR1 SGHTA and CDR2 FQGNSA come from the germline V gene. V shed 1 base and J 3 bases; nucleotides not matched to a gene: 5. The CDR3 here is CASSLGGTTEETQYF. CDR3 in DNA: TGTGCCAGCAGCTTAGGAGGGACTACGGAAGAGACCCAGTACTTC.

This clone was observed a single time. This chain joins TRBV29-1 and TRBJ1-4, with TRBD1 identical over 7 bases. V gave up 6 bases and J gave up 4 bases; unmatched junction bases: 8. Germline CDR1 SQVTM, CDR2 ANQGSEA. The CDR3 loop spans 14 amino acids. The CDR3 loop reads CSVQGQANNEKLFF. In DNA, the CDR3 is TGCAGCGTCCAAGGACAGGCTAATAATGAAAAACTGTTTTTT.

This rearrangement joins TRBV7-2 to TRBJ2-1, with 8 bases that match TRBD2. The V and J ends lost 5 bases and 2 bases, in that order; junction bases with no gene match: 11. The germline CDR1 and CDR2 sequences are SGHTA and FQGNSA. The CDR3 contains 17 residues. CDR3 in amino acids: CASSPRTGGGTYNEQFF. The CDR3 DNA reads TGTGCCAGCAGCCCCCGAACTGGCGGGGGGACCTACAATGAGCAGTTCTTC.

The chain is built from TRBV28 and TRBJ1-2; no definite D call. Germline-derived CDR1 and CDR2 are MDHEN and SYDVKM. Trimming left V 4 bases short and J 5 bases short, with 8 bases between. The CDR3 contains 12 residues. The CDR3 nucleotides read TGTGCCAGCAGTTGGACTTCATATGGCTACACCTTC. Residues: CASSWTSYGYTF.

V gene TRBV19 combines with J gene TRBJ1-3; no definite D call. CDR3 length: 20 amino acids. Germline V gene lookup returns CDR1 LNHDA and CDR2 SQIVND (reference sequence). Trimming cost V 5 bases and J 4 bases, with 30 bases left between them. The CDR3 here is CASSLHVGERLGIKGNTIYF. In nucleotides, the CDR3 is TGTGCCAGTAGTCTCCATGTCGGGGAGCGGCTCGGCATAAAGGGAAACACCATATATTTT.

The J gene is TRBJ2-5, the V gene TRBV5-1; 7 nucleotides align to TRBD1. The CDR3 extends over 14 amino acids. Unmatched junction bases numbered 9, after V lost 5 bases and J lost 5 bases. Germline V CDR1 and CDR2: SGHRS, YFSETQ. The CDR3 nucleotides read TGCGCCAGCAGACCAGCAACAGGGGAGGAGACCCAGTACTTC. Translated: CASRPATGEETQYF.

V and J are TRBV6-6 and TRBJ2-7; a weak D match, TRBD1 (6 bases). Germline V gene lookup returns CDR1 MNHNY and CDR2 SVGAGI (reference sequence). The CDR3 covers 12 residues. Trimming removed 5 bases from V and 6 bases from J, with 11 bases in between. CDR3 coding DNA: TGTGCCAGCAGTAGGACAGCGATCGAGCAGTACTTC. Protein sequence: CASSRTAIEQYF.

The chain combines TRBV28 with TRBJ2-7; D is perhaps TRBD2 (7 bases). This CDR3 region has 15 residues. The V and J ends lost 7 bases and 0 bases respectively, with 16 bases between them. CDR1 is MDHEN and CDR2 is SYDVKM in the germline V gene. The CDR3 is CASTRGGPSSYEQYF. CDR3 coding DNA: TGTGCCAGCACTAGGGGGGGACCCAGCTCCTACGAGCAGTACTTC.

The CDR3 DNA follows: TGCACCAGCAGAGCTACTAGCGGGGGCACCCAAGAGACCCAGTACTTC. Protein product: CTSRATSGGTQETQYF. This chain uses TRBV1 with TRBJ2-5; TRBD2, as called in the table, went unchecked against the DNA. TRBV1 is shown as a pseudogene. The CDR3 extends over 16 amino acids.

The rearrangement links TRBV18 to TRBJ1-6; 7 bases are a match to TRBD1. The junction had 16 bases not matched to a gene; V was cut back by 6 bases and J by 14 bases. Germline loops: CDR1 KGHSH, CDR2 LQKENI. The CDR3 spans 15 residues. The DNA of the CDR3 is TGTGCCAGCTCCCCGACATGGACAGGACTTAACACCCTCCACTTT. It yields the protein CASSPTWTGLNTLHF.

The chain links TRBV6-1 to TRBJ1-5; TRBD1 is a possible D gene (5 bases). Trimming removed 7 bases at V and 6 bases at J, with 19 bases between. CDR3 length: 15 amino acids. The germline CDR1 and CDR2 sequences are MNHNS and SASEGT. Here the CDR3 reads CASIQTGGTGQPQHF. CDR3 DNA: TGTGCCAGCATCCAAACCGGGGGAACGGGTCAGCCCCAGCATTTT.

V and J are TRBV19 and TRBJ1-3; 7 positions match TRBD1. CDR1 and CDR2 (germline): LNHDA, SQIVND (reference sequence). The ends lost 5 bases at V and 5 bases at J; junction bases unmatched: 6. The CDR3 is 14 residues long. CDR3 in amino acids: CASSVGTDRNTIYF. CDR3 DNA: TGTGCCAGTAGTGTCGGGACAGACAGAAACACCATATATTTT.

This chain links TRBV14 with TRBJ1-1; no clear D gene. The CDR3 has 14 amino acids. The V end lost 1 base, the J end lost 3 bases, and 9 bases lay between the germline ends. Germline loops: CDR1 SGHDN, CDR2 FVKESK. The CDR3 protein is CASSQGLGYTEAFF. The CDR3 DNA reads TGTGCCAGCAGCCAAGGACTTGGGTACACTGAAGCTTTCTTT.

The chain combines TRBV6-6 with TRBJ1-2; 8 bases line up with TRBD1. Germline V gene data show CDR1 as MNHNY and CDR2 as SVGAGI (reference sequence). Losses at the gene ends were 5 bases for V and 8 bases for J; bases not matched to a gene: 7. This CDR3 region has 13 residues. CDR3 bases: TGTGCCAGCAGTCCTCCGACAGGGGACGGCTACACCTTC. It codes for CASSPPTGDGYTF.

This clone was recorded a few times. This sequence joins TRBV5-1 and TRBJ2-7; D gene unclear. CDR3 length: 13 residues. The V gene's germline CDR1 is SGHRS and CDR2 YFSETQ. Trimming stripped 0 bases from V and 6 bases from J, with 10 bases between. CDR3 sequence: CASSLDILSEQYF. The CDR3 DNA is TGCGCCAGCAGCTTGGATATCCTATCCGAGCAGTACTTC.

The chain joins TRBV9 to TRBJ2-2, with TRBD1 identical over 9 bases. The CDR3 has 20 amino acids. From germline, CDR1 is SGDLS and CDR2 YYNGEE. J lost 7 bases, V lost 0 bases, and 19 bases had no gene match. CDR3 protein: CASSVGVGDWTGAEGGELFF. The CDR3 DNA is TGTGCCAGCAGCGTAGGAGTGGGGGACTGGACAGGGGCGGAAGGCGGGGAGCTGTTTTTT. Together with reference TRBV9 and TRBJ2-2, the CDR3 gives the full variable domain: DSGVTQTPKHLITATGQRVTLRCSPRSGDLSVYWYQQSLDQGLQFLIQYYNGEERAKGNILERFSAQQFPDLHSELNLSSLELGDSALYFCASSVGVGDWTGAEGGELFFGEGSRLTVL.